This T cell receptor beta chain was recorded in a study of shared clonotypes between healthy human individuals. Across the whole study: Each donor had three CD4 naive, three CD4 memory, two CD8 naive and one CD8 memory plate.

A remark on this clone: Its antigen is unidentified.

The V and J ends lost 4 bases and 0 bases, in that order; junction bases with no gene match: 15. CDR3 length equals 19 residues. Germline V gives CDR1 MNHNS, CDR2 SASEGT. When replicate PCRs were run on sorted subsets, they used around 200 ng DNA, roughly 30,000 T cell genomes. The repertoire was sequenced with immunoSEQ multiplex PCR; TCRdb's copy has only in-frame clones and lacks some. The profile shows fewer than 1.6 million clones, approximately 98.5% of them singletons. Study-level points and caveats: Naive CD4 clonotypes were shared across several donors at approximately 5.3%.

Sequenced material: naive CD4+ T cells sorted from blood. Sample subset: CD45RA+ positively selected. The chain is built from TRBV6-1 and TRBJ2-3, with 8 positions matching TRBD2. The TCR was taken from a man younger than 40 in good health. CDR3 in DNA: TGTGCCAGCAGTGTGGCTAGCGGGTTTCCTAGGACTAGCACAGATACGCAGTATTTT. Translated, it gives CASSVASGFPRTSTDTQYF.